One and the same sample provided the 15 T cell receptor beta chains below, sequenced in a study of OX40 agonist ivuxolimab in advanced cancers. Some clones are missing from TCRdb's copy, which holds only in-frame ones; the method was immunoSEQ multiplex PCR. The sample carries 75,000 to 100,000 clones, approximately 91% recorded once. Specimen: CD4+ or CD8+ T cells sorted from blood, collected in a trial of the OX40 agonist ivuxolimab. All receptors derive from an adult with an advanced solid tumor such as melanoma, head and neck, liver or kidney cancer.

The genes are TRBV4-3 and TRBJ1-5; 9 bases align to TRBD1. This CDR3 has 16 amino acids. Germline CDR1 and CDR2: LGHNA and YSLEER. V lost 0 bases to trimming and J lost 5 bases; unmatched junction nucleotides: 5. In nucleotides, the CDR3 is TGCGCCAGCAGCCAAGATATGGGACAGGGATATCAGCCCCAGCATTTT. Protein: CASSQDMGQGYQPQHF.

The V and J genes are TRBV2 and TRBJ1-3, with 7 bases identical to TRBD1. The CDR3 runs to 14 residues. Germline trimming cut 5 bases from V and 6 bases from J; bases unmatched to any gene: 7. Germline values: CDR1 SNHLY, CDR2 FYNNEI. CDR3 amino acids: CASSKTGNENTIYF. The CDR3 DNA is TGTGCCAGCAGTAAGACAGGGAACGAAAACACCATATATTTT.

V gene TRBV19 combines with J gene TRBJ1-2, with TRBD1 matching over 7 bases. V lost 3 bases, J lost 5 bases, and 6 bases stayed unmatched. Per the germline V gene, CDR1 is LNHDA and CDR2 is SQIVND (reference sequence). There are 14 residues in the CDR3. CDR3 sequence (DNA): TGTGCCAGTAGTATGCCGGGACAGTCTTATGGCTACACCTTC. Its protein is CASSMPGQSYGYTF. Full variable domain (missing parts from reference TRBV19 and TRBJ1-2): DGGITQSPKYLFRKEGQNVTLSCEQNLNHDAMYWYRQDPGQGLRLIYYSQIVNDFQKGDIAEGYSVSREKKESFPLTVTSAQKNPTAFYLCASSMPGQSYGYTFGSGTRLTVV.

The chain is built from TRBV11-2 and TRBJ1-1; possibly TRBD1 for D (6 bases). CDR3 length equals 15 residues. V dropped 3 bases and J dropped 0 bases, with 11 bases sitting between them. The germline V gene encodes CDR1 SGHAT and CDR2 FQNNGV. The CDR3 here is CASSFSGALNTEAFF. Here the CDR3 DNA reads TGTGCCAGCAGCTTTTCGGGGGCTTTGAACACTGAAGCTTTCTTT.

The chain joins TRBV18 to TRBJ2-2; D unresolved. Germline V gives CDR1 KGHSH, CDR2 LQKENI. This CDR3 contains 13 residues. V lost 5 bases and J 7 bases, leaving 11 bases between the germline ends. The CDR3 reads CASSSVSGGELFF. The CDR3 coding sequence is TGTGCCAGCTCATCGGTCTCAGGCGGGGAGCTGTTTTTT.

This clone has just one count. The chain is built from TRBV5-1 and TRBJ1-4; no definite D call. Trimming cost V 0 bases and J 7 bases, with 13 bases left between them. The germline V gene encodes CDR1 SGHRS and CDR2 YFSETQ. This CDR3 is 15 amino acids long. CDR3 amino acids: CASSLELPPGEKLFF. CDR3 in DNA: TGCGCCAGCAGCTTGGAGCTCCCTCCGGGTGAAAAACTGTTTTTT.

This chain connects TRBV11-2 to TRBJ2-3, with 16 bases fitting TRBD2. The ends lost 5 bases at V and 2 bases at J; junction bases unmatched: 10. The CDR3 has 19 amino acids. Germline CDR1 SGHAT, CDR2 FQNNGV. CDR3 nucleotides: TGTGCCAGCAGCCCGGGACTAGCGGGGGGGACGACCTTCACAGATACGCAGTATTTT. Amino acid sequence: CASSPGLAGGTTFTDTQYF. The full variable domain, in which reference TRBV11-2 and TRBJ2-3 provide the parts outside the CDR3, is EAGVAQSPRYKIIEKRQSVAFWCNPISGHATLYWYQQILGQGPKLLIQFQNNGVVDDSQLPKDRFSAERLKGVDSTLKIQPAKLEDSAVYLCASSPGLAGGTTFTDTQYFGPGTRLTVL.

This sequence joins TRBV7-8 and TRBJ1-2; D call uncertain. Trimming cost V 1 base and J 3 bases, with 9 bases left between them. This CDR3 region has 14 residues. CDR1 and CDR2 (germline): SGHVS, FQNEAQ. This CDR3 is CASSLGRTDYGYTF. CDR3 DNA: TGTGCCAGCAGCTTAGGTCGGACGGACTATGGCTACACCTTC.

This chain connects TRBV18 to TRBJ1-2; possible D gene TRBD1, 6 bases. The V end lost 4 bases, the J end lost 0 bases, and 15 bases lay between the germline ends. Germline values: CDR1 KGHSH, CDR2 LQKENI. The CDR3 runs 16 residues. CDR3 sequence: CASSQTQGAANYGYTF. The CDR3 coding sequence is TGTGCCAGCTCACAAACACAGGGTGCAGCTAACTATGGCTACACCTTC. The full variable domain, in which reference TRBV18 and TRBJ1-2 provide the parts outside the CDR3, is NAGVMQNPRHLVRRRGQEARLRCSPMKGHSHVYWYRQLPEEGLKFMVYLQKENIIDESGMPKERFSAEFPKEGPSILRIQQVVRGDSAAYFCASSQTQGAANYGYTFGSGTRLTVV.

This rearrangement joins TRBV11-3 to TRBJ1-2, with 8 bases lining up with TRBD1. Trimming cost V 4 bases and J 2 bases; bases outside gene matches: 15. CDR3 length equals 18 residues. In germline, CDR1 is SGHNT, CDR2 YENEEA. CDR3 sequence: CASSSNPGQAIQNYGYTF. The CDR3, as DNA: TGTGCCAGCAGCTCGAATCCGGGACAGGCAATACAAAACTATGGCTACACCTTC.

In DNA, the CDR3 is TGTGCCTGGAGCGAGATCTCGGGACTCCTCTTCCCTCAGTACTTC. It encodes CAWSEISGLLFPQYF. The chain combines TRBV30 with TRBJ2-5; maybe TRBD2 (6 bases). V was pared by 3 bases and J by 11 bases, with 25 bases between. Looked up from germline, CDR1 is GTSNPN and CDR2 is SVGIG (reference sequence). The CDR3 totals 15 residues.

About this clone itself: Other DNA sequences of this sample code for an identical CDR3. J is TRBJ2-7 and V is TRBV5-1, with 9 bases that match TRBD1. This CDR3 has 16 amino acids. With 0 bases clipped from V and 0 bases from J, the junction kept 4 bases outside the gene matches. CDR1 and CDR2 (germline): SGHRS, YFSETQ. The CDR3 loop reads CASSLAGQGSSYEQYF. The CDR3 region has the DNA TGCGCCAGCAGCTTGGCCGGACAGGGGTCCTCCTACGAGCAGTACTTC.

The gene calls are TRBV5-1 and TRBJ2-3; D remains unclear. CDR3 size: 14 residues. The ends were cut back, 3 bases at V and 0 bases at J, with 8 bases in the middle. Germline V lookup: CDR1 SGHRS, CDR2 YFSETQ. In DNA, the CDR3 is TGCGCCAGCAGCTACGTCTCTAGCACAGATACGCAGTATTTT. The encoded protein is CASSYVSSTDTQYF.

This chain links TRBV10-3 with TRBJ1-2, with D perhaps TRBD1 (5 bases). Trimming left V 11 bases short and J 2 bases short, with 15 bases between. Germline V CDR1 and CDR2: ENHRY, SYGVKD. The CDR3 is 13 residues long. CDR3 coding DNA: TGTGCCGGGGGGTCGCAGGCCAACTATGGCTACACCTTC. Residues: CAGGSQANYGYTF.

For this clone: This specimen includes other DNA sequences encoding the same CDR3. The CDR3 sequence: CASSYSTGLEQFF. CDR3 in DNA: TGTGCCAGCAGTTACTCGACGGGACTCGAGCAGTTCTTC. The chain combines TRBV6-5 with TRBJ2-1, with D perhaps TRBD2 (6 bases). Germline CDR1 and CDR2: MNHEY and SVGAGI. This CDR3 contains 13 residues. Trimming took 0 bases from V and 10 from J, leaving 10 bases between them.